One sample yielded the 4 T cell receptor beta chains listed below, sequenced in a study of response to subunit inactivated influenza vaccine. TCRdb reprocessed the RT-PCR reads via MiXCR and lists one record per CDR3 protein. There are about 520,000 distinct CDR3 sequences in the sample; about 7.2% occur only once, and 10% to 15% lies in the top ten. The sequences come from PBMCs from blood, collected less than 30 months after vaccination. The receptors derive from a man aged 45 to 75 who received an inactivated influenza vaccine.

This chain joins TRBV24-1 and TRBJ2-7; 10 bases line up with TRBD1. The junction had 4 bases not matched to a gene; V was cut back by 3 bases and J by 6 bases. Germline V lookup: CDR1 KGHDR, CDR2 SFDVKD. This CDR3 contains 14 residues. For the CDR3, the DNA is TGTGCCACCAGTGATCCCGGGACAGGGGCCGAGCAGTACTTC. It is translated as CATSDPGTGAEQYF.

This chain uses TRBV29-1 with TRBJ2-1, with D possibly being TRBD2 (5 bases). CDR1 SQVTM and CDR2 ANQGSEA come from the germline V gene. Trimming removed 7 bases from V and 7 bases from J, with 14 bases in between. The CDR3 has 12 residues. CDR3 sequence (DNA): TGCAGCGCAAGAACGGACTGGAATGAGCAGTTCTTC. Encoded protein: CSARTDWNEQFF.

This clonotype was seen a few times. The V and J genes are TRBV11-2 and TRBJ2-4; 7 bases fit TRBD1. CDR1 and CDR2 from the germline V gene are SGHAT and FQNNGV. J was trimmed by 0 bases and V by 0 bases; bases with no gene match: 5. CDR3 length: 17 residues. The CDR3 protein is CASSLETGTLAKNIQYF. CDR3 DNA: TGTGCCAGCAGCTTAGAGACAGGGACCCTAGCCAAAAACATTCAGTACTTC.

This clonotype was recorded many times. The chain employs TRBV19 and TRBJ2-3; D ambiguous. Trimming cost V 5 bases and J 0 bases, with 9 bases left between them. CDR3 size: 14 residues. CDR1 and CDR2 (germline): LNHDA, SQIVND (reference sequence). CDR3 coding DNA: TGTGCCAGTAGTCCACAGCACAGCACAGATACGCAGTATTTT. It is translated as CASSPQHSTDTQYF.